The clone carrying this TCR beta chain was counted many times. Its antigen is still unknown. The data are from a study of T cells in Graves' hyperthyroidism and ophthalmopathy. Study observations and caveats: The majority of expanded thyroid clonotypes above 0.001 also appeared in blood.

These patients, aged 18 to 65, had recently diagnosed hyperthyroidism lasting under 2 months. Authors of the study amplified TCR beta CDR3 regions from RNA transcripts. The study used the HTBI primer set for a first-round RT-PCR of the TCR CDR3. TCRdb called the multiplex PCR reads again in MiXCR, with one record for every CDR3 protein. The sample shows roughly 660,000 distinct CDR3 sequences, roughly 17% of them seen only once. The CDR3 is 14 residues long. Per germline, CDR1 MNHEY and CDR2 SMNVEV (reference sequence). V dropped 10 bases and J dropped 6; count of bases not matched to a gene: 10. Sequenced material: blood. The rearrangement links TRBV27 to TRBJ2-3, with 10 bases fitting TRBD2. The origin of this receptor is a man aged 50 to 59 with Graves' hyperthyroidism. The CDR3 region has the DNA TGTGCCACCATGGGGGGACTAGCGTTTGATACGCAGTATTTT. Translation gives CATMGGLAFDTQYF.